These 13 T cell receptor beta chains share one sample of origin, sequenced in a study of shared clonotypes between healthy human individuals. Sequencing was performed with immunoSEQ multiplex PCR; in TCRdb, only in-frame clones are kept and a portion is missing. Of 150,000 to 200,000 clones in the sample, 66% were seen once. Sequencing used memory CD4+ T cells sorted from blood. Subset given: CD45RA-negative fraction. The receptors come from a young man in good health.

The V call is TRBV5-1, the J call TRBJ2-3, with a possible D match to TRBD1 (5 bases). From germline, CDR1 is SGHRS and CDR2 YFSETQ. V lost 0 bases and J lost 0, with 8 bases in between. The CDR3 consists of 15 residues. The CDR3 region has the DNA TGCGCCAGCAGCTTGGCAGGGATAAGCACAGATACGCAGTATTTT. Its translation: CASSLAGISTDTQYF.

This sequence joins TRBV30 and TRBJ2-3; D remains unclear. CDR3 length: 12 amino acids. Germline V CDR1 and CDR2: GTSNPN, SVGIG (reference sequence). V lost 0 bases, J lost 2 bases, and 3 bases lay in between. The DNA for the CDR3 is TGTGCCTGGAGTGTTTTCACAGATACGCAGTATTTT. Its protein is CAWSVFTDTQYF. Drawing the rest from reference TRBV30 and TRBJ2-3, the complete variable domain is SQTIHQWPATLVQPVGSPLSLECTVEGTSNPNLYWYRQAAGRGLQLLFYSVGIGQISSEVPQNLSASRPQDRQFILSSKKLLLSDSGFYLCAWSVFTDTQYFGPGTRLTVL.

The chain has TRBV7-2 and TRBJ2-6, with D perhaps matching TRBD1 (6 bases). Per germline, CDR1 SGHTA and CDR2 FQGNSA. This CDR3 comprises 17 residues. Trimming cost V 4 bases and J 0 bases, with 13 bases left between them. The DNA for the CDR3 is TGTGCCAGCAGCTCCCAGGGGCCCCACTCTGGGGCCAACGTCCTGACTTTC. Protein: CASSSQGPHSGANVLTF.

The V call is TRBV4-3, the J call TRBJ2-1; 11 positions match TRBD2. Trimming at V came to 5 bases and at J to 7 bases, leaving 1 base not matched to a gene. The CDR3 extends over 13 amino acids. Germline V gene data show CDR1 as LGHNA and CDR2 as YSLEER. The CDR3 DNA reads as TGCGCCAGCAGCGTAGCGGGAGGGAATGAGCAGTTCTTC. This gives the protein CASSVAGGNEQFF.

Only a few counts were recorded for this clone. V gene TRBV21-1 combines with J gene TRBJ2-7; the D segment call TRBD1 is taken from the table without a DNA check. TRBV21-1 is a pseudogene locus. CDR3 length: 18 residues. Here the CDR3 DNA reads TGTGCCAGCAGCAAAGAACCAAAAAAACACAGGTCCTTCTACGAGCAGTACTTC. This encodes CASSKEPKKHRSFYEQYF.

This chain joins TRBV19 and TRBJ1-2; D remains ambiguous. V was cut by 0 bases and J by 9 bases, with 11 bases left in between. The CDR3 totals 13 residues. CDR1 and CDR2 from the germline V gene are LNHDA and SQIVND (reference sequence). The CDR3 DNA is TGTGCCAGTAGTATAGATCCGGCAACTAGCTACACCTTC. Translated, it gives CASSIDPATSYTF. The whole variable domain, remainder taken from reference TRBV19 and TRBJ1-2, is DGGITQSPKYLFRKEGQNVTLSCEQNLNHDAMYWYRQDPGQGLRLIYYSQIVNDFQKGDIAEGYSVSREKKESFPLTVTSAQKNPTAFYLCASSIDPATSYTFGSGTRLTVV.

The V gene is TRBV30, the J gene TRBJ2-7; 9 bases agree with TRBD2. This CDR3 comprises 15 residues. Germline CDR1 is GTSNPN and CDR2 is SVGIG (reference sequence). The ends lost 3 bases at V and 6 bases at J; junction bases unmatched: 12. The DNA for the CDR3 is TGTGCCTGGAGACCAGGCGGGAGGGCCTGGGGCGAGCAGTACTTC. Amino acid sequence: CAWRPGGRAWGEQYF.

The V gene is TRBV9, the J gene TRBJ2-3; possible D gene TRBD1, 6 bases. Germline loops: CDR1 SGDLS, CDR2 YYNGEE. Trimming removed 8 bases from V and 3 bases from J, with 19 bases in between. The CDR3 loop spans 15 amino acids. The CDR3 DNA follows: TGTGCCAGTTCAATCCAAGGGGGAAGAACAGATACGCAGTATTTT. This translates into CASSIQGGRTDTQYF.

Worth noting for this clone: Compared with germline, one end of the junction differs, possibly owing to a read error. The same CDR3 arises from other DNA sequences in this sample as well. This chain uses TRBV18 with TRBJ2-2; tentative D call: TRBD2 (6 bases). There are 18 residues in the CDR3. Germline CDR1 and CDR2: KGHSH and LQKENI. Written as DNA, the CDR3 is TGCGCCAGCTCACCCAAGGACTTTTTCTCGGGAGTAGGCGGGGAGCTGTTTTTT. It translates to CASSPKDFFSGVGGELFF.

DNA of the CDR3: TGTGCCAGCTCAGACACCGGGGAGCTGTTTTTT. Protein sequence: CASSDTGELFF. V is TRBV18 and J is TRBJ2-2; unclear D gene. Deletions cut 5 bases from V and 3 bases from J, with 1 base between. Germline CDR1 and CDR2: KGHSH and LQKENI. The CDR3 is 11 amino acids.

A few counts support this clone. The V and J genes are TRBV7-7 and TRBJ2-5; TRBD2 aligns across 8 bases. The CDR3 is made up of 16 amino acids. Germline CDR1 SSHAT, CDR2 FNYEAQ (reference sequence). V shed 5 bases and J 6 bases; nucleotides not matched to a gene: 14. The CDR3 loop reads CASSPGGGSGIKTQYF. The CDR3 DNA reads as TGTGCCAGCAGCCCGGGGGGGGGTAGCGGGATAAAGACCCAGTACTTC.

The chain uses TRBV29-1 and TRBJ1-1, with 8 bases matching TRBD1. Trimming at V came to 5 bases and at J to 0 bases, leaving 8 bases not matched to a gene. Per germline, CDR1 SQVTM and CDR2 ANQGSEA. The CDR3 covers 15 residues. CDR3 residues: CSVSSRTGLNTEAFF. The CDR3 DNA sequence: TGCAGCGTTAGTTCTAGGACAGGGTTGAACACTGAAGCTTTCTTT.

This clone was detected only a few times. The chain is built from TRBV7-2 and TRBJ2-1, with TRBD2 matching over 10 bases. The germline V gene has CDR1 SGHTA and CDR2 FQGNSA. Trimming cost V 5 bases and J 4 bases; bases outside gene matches: 8. The CDR3 contains 16 residues. CDR3 residues: CASSPGGSGGYNEQFF. CDR3 coding DNA: TGTGCCAGCAGCCCCGGTGGTAGCGGGGGGTACAATGAGCAGTTCTTC.